These T cell receptor beta chains were read from a single sample in a study of beta chain features in type 1 diabetes. Measured with immunoSEQ multiplex PCR; TCRdb has only the in-frame clones, and not every one. There are 350,000 to 450,000 clones in the sample; over 12% occur only once, and more than 0.015% lies in the top ten. The source material was naive CD4+ T cells from blood. These TCRs come from a young woman in good health. The conserved cysteine and the conserved F or W are not part of the CDR3 here. Each record gives: J gene, V gene, CDR3 protein.

j_gene: TRBJ1-2
v_gene: TRBV7-2
CDR3aa: ASSLYSRRNGYT

j_gene: TRBJ2-1
v_gene: TRBV4-2
CDR3aa: ASSQGGRLPYNEQF

j_gene: TRBJ1-1
v_gene: TRBV27
CDR3aa: ASSLHGRAF

j_gene: TRBJ1-1
v_gene: TRBV18
CDR3aa: ASSPGTGEREPF

j_gene: TRBJ2-1
v_gene: TRBV18
CDR3aa: ASSPRLAANNNEQF

j_gene: TRBJ2-3
v_gene: TRBV29-1
CDR3aa: SVETGGLLDTQY

j_gene: TRBJ2-4
v_gene: TRBV19
CDR3aa: ASSIDVDTSGTSNIQY

j_gene: TRBJ2-7
v_gene: TRBV7-2
CDR3aa: ASSLATTSGRTYEQY

j_gene: TRBJ1-5
v_gene: TRBV27
CDR3aa: ASSFQGLNQPQH

j_gene: TRBJ2-1
v_gene: TRBV29-1
CDR3aa: SARLAGGLNNEQF

j_gene: TRBJ2-5
v_gene: TRBV29-1
CDR3aa: SVARVQIPGKETQY

j_gene: TRBJ2-5
v_gene: TRBV7-9
CDR3aa: ASSLARGRGMETQY

j_gene: TRBJ1-5
v_gene: TRBV30
CDR3aa: AWTLDSGNQPQH

j_gene: TRBJ2-7
v_gene: TRBV30
CDR3aa: AWTPGSGYEQY

j_gene: TRBJ2-1
v_gene: TRBV9
CDR3aa: ASSVLAGGYNEQF

j_gene: TRBJ2-2
v_gene: TRBV9
CDR3aa: ASTHPGRAQAGELF

j_gene: TRBJ2-7
v_gene: TRBV19
CDR3aa: ASRRGDRDSYEQY

j_gene: TRBJ2-7
v_gene: TRBV18
CDR3aa: ASSPRGGLDYEQY